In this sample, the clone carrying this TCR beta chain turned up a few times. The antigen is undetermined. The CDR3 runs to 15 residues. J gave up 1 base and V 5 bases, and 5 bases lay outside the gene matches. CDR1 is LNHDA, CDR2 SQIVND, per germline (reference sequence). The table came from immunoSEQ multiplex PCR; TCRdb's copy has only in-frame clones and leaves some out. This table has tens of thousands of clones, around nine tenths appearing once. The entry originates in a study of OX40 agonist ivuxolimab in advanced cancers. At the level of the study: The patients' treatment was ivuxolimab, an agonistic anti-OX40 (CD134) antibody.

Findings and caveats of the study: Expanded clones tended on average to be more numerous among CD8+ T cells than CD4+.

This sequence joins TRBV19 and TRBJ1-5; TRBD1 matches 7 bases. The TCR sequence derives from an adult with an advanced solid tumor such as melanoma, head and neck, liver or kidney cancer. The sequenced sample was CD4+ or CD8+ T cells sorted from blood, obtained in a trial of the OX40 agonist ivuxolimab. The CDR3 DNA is TGTGCCAGTAGTGGGGGACAGTGGAGCAATCAGCCCCAGCATTTT. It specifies CASSGGQWSNQPQHF.